These 3 T cell receptor beta chains were all obtained from the same sample, sequenced in a study of OX40 agonist ivuxolimab in advanced cancers. The assay was immunoSEQ multiplex PCR, and TCRdb's table has in-frame clones only and misses some. Of under 50,000 clones in the sample, approximately 80% are singletons; the top ten hold around a tenth. The material was CD4+ or CD8+ T cells sorted from blood, obtained in a trial of the OX40 agonist ivuxolimab. These receptors were obtained from an adult with an advanced solid tumor such as melanoma, head and neck, liver or kidney cancer.

V and J are TRBV4-1 and TRBJ2-3, with D perhaps given as TRBD1 or TRBD2 (5 bases each). The CDR3 has 17 residues. Between the trimmed V and J ends, which lost 3 bases and 4 bases, there was a span of 20 bases. Germline lookup yields CDR1 MGHRA and CDR2 YSYEKL. The CDR3 loop is CASSQRTGTQGADTQYF. The CDR3 region has the DNA TGCGCCAGCAGCCAGAGGACCGGGACCCAAGGGGCAGATACGCAGTATTTT.

J is TRBJ2-3 and V is TRBV7-3; 8 bases fit TRBD1. The J segment lost 5 bases and the V segment lost 5 bases, leaving 6 bases of the junction unmatched. This CDR3 has 14 amino acids. From germline, CDR1 is SGHTA and CDR2 FQGTGA. CDR3 region: CASSPGTGEDTQYF. In DNA form, the CDR3 reads TGTGCCAGCAGCCCTGGGACAGGAGAAGATACGCAGTATTTT.

The chain combines TRBV27 with TRBJ2-7; D is unresolved. The V gene's germline CDR1 is MNHEY and CDR2 SMNVEV (reference sequence). This CDR3 is built from 16 residues. V was clipped by 1 base and J by 1 base, with 14 bases between them. The CDR3 is CASSLCLGGLSYEQYF. The CDR3 DNA sequence: TGTGCCAGCAGTTTATGTCTTGGCGGTCTTTCCTACGAGCAGTACTTC.